This T cell receptor beta chain is from a study of T cells in Graves' hyperthyroidism and ophthalmopathy. General observations from the study: Ophthalmopathy and stable hyperthyroidism were separated by a 13 V-J model.

There were TCR beta CDR3 regions amplified from RNA transcripts. HTBI primers were employed in a first-round RT-PCR of the TCR CDR3. TCRdb re-analysed the multiplex PCR reads in MiXCR, keeping a single row per CDR3 protein. The table records 540,000 or so distinct CDR3 sequences, around 42% of them present only once. Each diagnosis was grounded in clinical symptoms, serum thyroxine and TRAb, thyroid ultrasound, and orbital computed tomography. The length of the CDR3 is 13 residues. Trimming shortened V by 3 bases and J by 1 base, and 7 bases separated the two germline ends. Germline V lookup: CDR1 SQVTM, CDR2 ANQGSEA. Of note for this clonotype: Its antigen is not identified.

This sequence joins TRBV29-1 and TRBJ2-1, with no clear D. The source material was peripheral blood or thyroid tissue (not recorded which). This TCR derives from an adult woman with Graves' disease, either hyperthyroidism or ophthalmopathy (not recorded which). CDR3 protein: CSVDSQSYNEQFF. The CDR3 DNA follows: TGCAGCGTTGACAGCCAGTCCTACAATGAGCAGTTCTTC.